The T cell receptor beta chain described here comes from a study of shared clonotypes between healthy human individuals. The CDR3 spans 15 residues. Germline assignment: CDR1 MGHDK and CDR2 SYGVNS. The V gene end was trimmed by 4 bases and the J gene end by 3 bases; junction bases not matched to a gene: 6. The method was immunoSEQ multiplex PCR; TCRdb's version includes in-frame clones alone and lacks a portion of them. The profile covers 80,000 to 100,000 clones, with 60% to 75% appearing a single time and around half taken by the ten largest. Sequencing input: memory CD8+ T cells sorted from blood. Subset reported: CD45RO+ cells pooled with CCR7-negative TemRA cells. This clonotype originated in a man aged 30-40 years in good health. The J gene is TRBJ2-1, the V gene TRBV25-1; 7 positions match TRBD2. Here the CDR3 DNA reads TGTGCCAGCAGTGGCGGGAGTTCGGGCTACAATGAGCAGTTCTTC. Translated, it gives CASSGGSSGYNEQFF. The full variable domain, in which reference TRBV25-1 and TRBJ2-1 provide the parts outside the CDR3, is EADIYQTPRYLVIGTGKKITLECSQTMGHDKMYWYQQDPGMELHLIHYSYGVNSTEKGDLSSESTVSRIRTEHFPLTLESARPSHTSQYLCASSGGSSGYNEQFFGPGTRLTVL.